This passage covers 32 T cell receptor beta chains from one sample sequenced in a study of T-cell memory formation after mild COVID-19. Using its own MiXCR run on the 5' RACE reads, TCRdb lists one record per CDR3 protein. The sample holds roughly 250,000 distinct CDR3 sequences, around 17% seen once. Material: PBMCs or a T cell subset sorted from them (not recorded which). These receptors were obtained from a man in his late teens or twenties who had mild COVID-19 (a few samples of this study predate the infection). Cell type and time point are not known.

The chain carries TRBV12-3 or TRBV12-4 and TRBJ2-2; 12 bases are a match to TRBD2. The CDR3 contains 16 residues. Germline trimming cut 4 bases from V and 5 bases from J; bases unmatched to any gene: 5. CDR3 nucleotide sequence: TGTGCCAGCAGTTCGACTAGCGGGGGAGTTACCGGGGAGCTGTTTTTT. It codes for CASSSTSGGVTGELFF.

The gene calls are TRBV5-1 and TRBJ2-3; tentative D call: TRBD1 (6 bases). CDR1 SGHRS and CDR2 YFSETQ come from the germline V gene. The V end lost 2 bases, the J end lost 4 bases, and 11 bases lay between the germline ends. This CDR3 has 14 residues. The CDR3 region is CASSFRGPSDTQYF. DNA for the CDR3: TGCGCCAGCAGCTTCAGGGGACCTTCAGATACGCAGTATTTT.

V gene TRBV7-2 combines with J gene TRBJ1-2, with TRBD1 matching over 9 bases. The J segment lost 5 bases and the V segment lost 7 bases, leaving 8 bases of the junction unmatched. Germline assignment: CDR1 SGHTA and CDR2 FQGNSA. The CDR3 runs 14 residues. The CDR3 is CASTRDRVGYGYTF. The CDR3 region has the DNA TGTGCCAGCACCAGGGACAGGGTTGGGTATGGCTACACCTTC. The full variable domain, rest sourced from reference TRBV7-2 and TRBJ1-2, is GAGVSQSPSNKVTEKGKDVELRCDPISGHTALYWYRQSLGQGLEFLIYFQGNSAPDKSGLPSDRFSAERTGGSVSTLTIQRTQQEDSAVYLCASTRDRVGYGYTFGSGTRLTVV.

The chain has TRBV5-1 and TRBJ2-7; D might be TRBD2 (5 bases). V was clipped by 4 bases and J by 0 bases, with 20 bases between them. The CDR3 covers 17 residues. Germline-derived CDR1 and CDR2 are SGHRS and YFSETQ. As DNA, the CDR3 is TGCGCCAGCAGCCCTGCATCCGGGCGGGTCCTCTCCTACGAGCAGTACTTC. Amino acid sequence: CASSPASGRVLSYEQYF.

The genes are TRBV15 and TRBJ1-2; D call uncertain. Trimming removed 0 bases from V and 4 bases from J, with 9 bases in between. The V gene's germline CDR1 is LNHNV and CDR2 YYDKDF (reference sequence). The CDR3 is 14 amino acids. CDR3 nucleotides: TGTGCCACCAGCAGAGATACACAACTCTATGGCTACACCTTC. It is translated as CATSRDTQLYGYTF.

There are a few counts of this clonotype. V is TRBV28 and J is TRBJ1-2; the D gene is possibly TRBD1 (5 bases). Trimming stripped 9 bases from V and 4 bases from J, with 12 bases between. CDR3 length: 12 amino acids. Per germline, CDR1 MDHEN and CDR2 SYDVKM. CDR3: CASSPGPYGYTF. CDR3 sequence (DNA): TGTGCCAGTAGTCCGGGGCCCTATGGCTACACCTTC.

This clonotype has at least ten counts. The chain links TRBV11-2 to TRBJ1-6; D unclear. The germline CDR1 and CDR2 sequences are SGHAT and FQNNGV. The CDR3 totals 15 residues. V gave up 2 bases and J gave up 7 bases, with 12 bases separating them. CDR3 sequence: CASSLHPGSNSPLHF. The CDR3 bases are TGTGCCAGCAGCTTACATCCGGGTAGCAATTCACCCCTCCACTTT.

This clonotype has just a few counts. The chain joins TRBV20-1 to TRBJ2-5; tentatively, D is TRBD2 (6 bases). The germline CDR1 and CDR2 sequences are DFQATT and SNEGSKA (reference sequence). The CDR3 consists of 15 residues. V was pared by 3 bases and J by 5 bases, with 19 bases between. This chain's CDR3 is CSASGSAGGWETQYF. For the CDR3, the DNA is TGCAGTGCTAGTGGAAGCGCCGGGGGTTGGGAGACCCAGTACTTC.

This clonotype occurred many times. CDR3 DNA sequence: TGCGCCAGCAGCGGGCTCGGAACAGGACAAGAGACCCAGTACTTC. It codes for CASSGLGTGQETQYF. The chain couples TRBV4-1 to TRBJ2-5, with D maybe TRBD1 (5 bases). V was shortened by 5 bases and J by 2 bases, with 15 bases between the two germline ends. This CDR3 has 15 amino acids. Germline CDR1 reads MGHRA; CDR2 reads YSYEKL.

The J gene is TRBJ2-5, the V gene TRBV12-3 or TRBV12-4; D remains ambiguous. The length of the CDR3 is 12 residues. The ends were cut back, 3 bases at V and 4 bases at J, with 6 bases in the middle. In DNA form, the CDR3 reads TGTGCCAGCAGTTTTTCTACAGAGACCCAGTACTTC. It encodes CASSFSTETQYF.

This clonotype has only a few counts. The chain has TRBV19 and TRBJ1-6; the match to TRBD1 covers 7 bases. This CDR3 is built from 14 residues. J gave up 8 bases and V 7 bases, and 8 bases lay outside the gene matches. Per germline, CDR1 LNHDA and CDR2 SQIVND (reference sequence). As DNA, the CDR3 is TGTGCCAGTACAATTACGACAGGGTATTCACCCCTCCACTTT. This sequence encodes CASTITTGYSPLHF.

This clonotype turned up a few times. The rearrangement links TRBV28 to TRBJ1-1, with D perhaps matching TRBD1 (5 bases). The germline CDR1 and CDR2 sequences are MDHEN and SYDVKM. Trimming removed 4 bases at V and 5 bases at J, with 8 bases between. The CDR3 sequence is 12 residues long. CDR3 coding DNA: TGTGCCAGCAGTTCGTCAGGGACTGAAGCTTTCTTT. Residues: CASSSSGTEAFF.

The chain combines TRBV12-3 or TRBV12-4 with TRBJ2-3; D call uncertain. V shed 0 bases and J shed 2 bases, with 9 bases lying between them. The CDR3 length is 15 residues. CDR3 sequence reads: CASSLAVGFTDTQYF. CDR3 sequence (DNA): TGTGCCAGCAGTTTAGCTGTAGGATTCACAGATACGCAGTATTTT.

The rearrangement uses TRBV20-1 and TRBJ1-5; no clear D gene. Trimming pared 0 bases from V and 2 bases from J, leaving 11 bases between. The germline V gene encodes CDR1 DFQATT and CDR2 SNEGSKA (reference sequence). The CDR3 contains 15 residues. Written as DNA, the CDR3 is TGCAGTGCTAGAGATGGTAGACCGCGCAATCAGCCCCAGCATTTT. Translated: CSARDGRPRNQPQHF.

This chain links TRBV20-1 with TRBJ2-4; D gene uncertain. The germline gives CDR1 DFQATT, CDR2 SNEGSKA (reference sequence). The CDR3 has 10 amino acids. Trimming removed 6 bases at V and 8 bases at J, with 8 bases between. The CDR3 loop is CSAYTDIQYF. The CDR3 nucleotides read TGCAGTGCCTACACGGACATTCAGTACTTC.

To note about this clonotype: It may be a read error: a sequence one base away is much more abundant. Since the CDR3 does not end with the conserved phenylalanine or tryptophan, this likely comes from a read error. Here the CDR3 reads CSARQRREAFL. The CDR3 bases are TGCAGTGCTAGACAGAGAAGAGAAGCTTTCCTT. The chain is built from TRBV20-1 and TRBJ1-1; no clear D gene. Trimming took off 2 bases at V and 8 bases at J, with 9 bases between the two ends. The germline gives CDR1 DFQATT, CDR2 SNEGSKA (reference sequence). The CDR3 loop spans 11 amino acids.

This clonotype has at least ten counts. V is TRBV27 and J is TRBJ1-1; no reliable D call. Trimming took 3 bases from V and 4 from J, leaving 9 bases between them. This CDR3 contains 13 residues. Germline-derived CDR1 and CDR2 are MNHEY and SMNVEV (reference sequence). The CDR3 DNA is TGTGCCAGCAGTTTTAAAGAGACCACTGAAGCTTTCTTT. It translates to CASSFKETTEAFF.

This clonotype was recorded a few times. The rearrangement uses TRBV7-3 and TRBJ1-1, with TRBD1 identical over 8 bases. Germline loops: CDR1 SGHTA, CDR2 FQGTGA. The V gene end was trimmed by 5 bases and the J gene end by 2 bases; junction bases not matched to a gene: 10. The CDR3 has 16 amino acids. The CDR3 is CASSLGQGLSNTEAFF. The CDR3 bases are TGTGCCAGCAGCCTTGGACAGGGCCTTTCTAACACTGAAGCTTTCTTT.

This clonotype was found a few times. The chain has TRBV29-1 and TRBJ2-5; 9 bases are shared with TRBD2. CDR3 length: 15 amino acids. CDR1 and CDR2 (germline): SQVTM, ANQGSEA. V gave up 6 bases and J gave up 2 bases; unmatched junction bases: 10. The CDR3 DNA follows: TGCAGCGTCCACCGCGGTACTAGCGGGCAAGAGACCCAGTACTTC. Amino acid sequence: CSVHRGTSGQETQYF. Full variable domain (remainder filled in from reference TRBV29-1 and TRBJ2-5): SAVISQKPSRDICQRGTSLTIQCQVDSQVTMMFWYRQQPGQSLTLIATANQGSEATYESGFVIDKFPISRPNLTFSTLTVSNMSPEDSSIYLCSVHRGTSGQETQYFGPGTRLLVL.

This clonotype appeared many times. V is TRBV7-3 and J is TRBJ1-1; D uncertain. The germline V gene encodes CDR1 SGHTA and CDR2 FQGTGA. CDR3 length: 13 amino acids. Between the trimmed V and J ends, which lost 5 bases and 1 base, there was a span of 8 bases. The CDR3 bases are TGTGCCAGCAGCATGGACGGGAACACTGAAGCTTTCTTT. This sequence encodes CASSMDGNTEAFF.

The J gene is TRBJ2-7, the V gene TRBV18; D possibly uses TRBD1 or TRBD2 (5 bases each). Germline CDR1 and CDR2: KGHSH and LQKENI. The CDR3 has 13 residues. Trimming left V 3 bases short and J 3 bases short, with 9 bases between. CDR3 sequence (DNA): TGTGCCAGCTCACCGGGACCGAGCTACGAGCAGTACGTC. Its translation: CASSPGPSYEQYV.

This clonotype showed up just a few times. CDR3 loop: CAIQGWGETQYF. Here the CDR3 DNA reads TGTGCCATTCAGGGGTGGGGGGAGACCCAGTACTTC. The V and J genes are TRBV28 and TRBJ2-5; perhaps TRBD1 as D (6 bases). In germline, CDR1 is MDHEN, CDR2 SYDVKM. The ends were cut back, 10 bases at V and 5 bases at J, with 14 bases in the middle. This CDR3 region has 12 residues.

The chain has TRBV10-3 and TRBJ1-1, with TRBD1 matching 9 bases. J gave up 5 bases and V 10 bases, and 14 bases lay outside the gene matches. The CDR3 loop spans 15 amino acids. Germline-derived CDR1 and CDR2 are ENHRY and SYGVKD. CDR3 nucleotide sequence: TGTGCCACCTGTCCCGGGACAGGGCGGGGGACTGAAGCTTTCTTT. It encodes CATCPGTGRGTEAFF.

This clonotype turned up a few times. The CDR3 DNA follows: TGTGCCAGCAATTTGGCTAGCGGGGGGACGAACACCGGGGAGCTGTTTTTT. Residues: CASNLASGGTNTGELFF. The rearrangement uses TRBV7-2 and TRBJ2-2; 11 bases line up with TRBD2. The V gene's germline CDR1 is SGHTA and CDR2 FQGNSA. The CDR3 loop spans 17 amino acids. The V gene end was trimmed by 7 bases and the J gene end by 0 bases; junction bases not matched to a gene: 7.

The genes are TRBV12-3 or TRBV12-4 and TRBJ1-2; tentatively, D is TRBD1 (5 bases). Deletions cut 5 bases from V and 1 base from J, with 11 bases between. The CDR3 is made up of 14 amino acids. CDR3 bases: TGTGCCAGCAGTGGAGGGGCTCTTAACTATGGCTACACCTTC. It translates to CASSGGALNYGYTF.

There are a few counts of this clonotype. The rearrangement links TRBV2 to TRBJ2-5; D may be TRBD1 or TRBD2 (5 bases each). Germline V gives CDR1 SNHLY, CDR2 FYNNEI. Trimming cost V 3 bases and J 0 bases, with 8 bases left between them. The CDR3 contains 14 residues. This CDR3 is CASSEGPNQETQYF. CDR3 nucleotide sequence: TGTGCCAGCAGTGAGGGACCTAACCAAGAGACCCAGTACTTC.

The chain couples TRBV5-6 to TRBJ1-4, with 7 nucleotides matching TRBD1. CDR1 and CDR2 (germline): SGHDT, YYEEEE. The CDR3 spans 15 residues. J lost 7 bases, V lost 4 bases, and 10 bases had no gene match. CDR3 in amino acids: CASSLGTAYTEKLFF. In nucleotides, the CDR3 is TGTGCCAGCAGCCTCGGGACAGCGTATACTGAAAAACTGTTTTTT.

The chain couples TRBV7-2 to TRBJ1-5, with D tentatively TRBD1 (6 bases). Trimming took 5 bases from V and 2 from J, leaving 19 bases between them. CDR3 size: 17 residues. From germline, CDR1 is SGHTA and CDR2 FQGNSA. CDR3 in amino acids: CASSAPRRGRGNQPQHF. CDR3 DNA sequence: TGTGCCAGCAGCGCCCCTCGCAGGGGACGAGGCAATCAGCCCCAGCATTTT.

This clonotype was recorded many times. The V and J genes are TRBV12-3 or TRBV12-4 and TRBJ2-2; the D gene is possibly TRBD1 (5 bases). The CDR3 is 15 residues long. V gave up 5 bases and J gave up 4 bases, with 14 bases separating them. In DNA form, the CDR3 reads TGTGCCAGCAGTGCCTCGATAGGGGTCACCGGGGAGCTGTTTTTT. Protein sequence: CASSASIGVTGELFF.

This clonotype was counted ten times or more. The rearrangement links TRBV4-1 to TRBJ1-2, with 8 nucleotides matching TRBD1. The V gene's germline CDR1 is MGHRA and CDR2 YSYEKL. The junction had 10 bases not matched to a gene; V was cut back by 0 bases and J by 7 bases. This CDR3 region has 16 residues. Written as DNA, the CDR3 is TGCGCCAGCAGCCAAGAATCGTACGGGACAGGCGGTGGCTACACCTTC. Translation: CASSQESYGTGGGYTF.

This clonotype was seen more than once but under ten times. The CDR3 here is CASSDRAGTEAFF. The CDR3 nucleotides read TGTGCCAGCAGCGACAGGGCGGGGACTGAAGCTTTCTTT. The rearrangement joins TRBV6-5 to TRBJ1-1; the match to TRBD1 covers 7 bases. CDR1 is MNHEY, CDR2 SVGAGI, per germline. The length of the CDR3 is 13 residues. The ends lost 6 bases at V and 5 bases at J; junction bases unmatched: 6.

This clonotype was found once. V and J are TRBV20-1 and TRBJ1-2, with 10 bases matching TRBD1. CDR3 size: 13 residues. The ends lost 6 bases at V and 8 bases at J; junction bases unmatched: 9. Germline V gene sequence: CDR1 DFQATT, CDR2 SNEGSKA (reference sequence). For the CDR3, the DNA is TGCAGTGCAACGGACAGGGGGACTCGGGGCTACACCTTC. Its protein product is CSATDRGTRGYTF.